These 4 T cell receptor beta chains share one sample of origin, sequenced in a study of blood T cells in healthy people across ages. Using a J-beta primer mix together with a sample-barcoded 5' primer, a second PCR was run for roughly 7 to 11 cycles. TCRdb re-called the 5' RACE reads through MiXCR, storing one row per CDR3 protein. There are about 280,000 distinct CDR3 sequences in the sample; around 29% occur only once, and about 30% lies in the top ten. The sample consisted of blood. The receptors stem from a woman in her 70s in good health.

A remark on this clonotype: This CDR3 is missing its conserved last phenylalanine or tryptophan, likely due to a read error. This chain connects TRBV12-5 to TRBJ1-6; a possible D gene is TRBD1 (6 bases). V was shortened by 11 bases and J by 11 bases, with 10 bases between the two germline ends. The CDR3 totals 10 residues. Germline V gene sequence: CDR1 LGHNT, CDR2 FRNRAP. The CDR3 region has the DNA TGTGCTGACCAGGGGACACCCCTCCACCTT. This codes for CADQGTPLHL.

The chain recombines TRBV28 with TRBJ2-7, with 10 bases identical to TRBD1. Trimming removed 6 bases from V and 3 bases from J; junction bases left unmatched: 8. The CDR3 length is 15 residues. Germline V CDR1 and CDR2: MDHEN, SYDVKM. The CDR3: CASSPGGQGLYEQYF. The CDR3 DNA sequence: TGTGCCAGCAGCCCAGGGGGACAGGGGCTCTACGAGCAGTACTTC.

This clonotype has a handful of counts. This rearrangement joins TRBV6-6 to TRBJ2-7; 8 nucleotides agree with TRBD1. The CDR3 sequence is 14 residues long. Germline values: CDR1 MNHNY, CDR2 SVGAGI (reference sequence). J lost 2 bases, V lost 6 bases, and 6 bases had no gene match. CDR3 in DNA: TGTGCCAGCAGACAAGGACAGGGTCCCTACGAGCAGTACTTC. Translation gives CASRQGQGPYEQYF.

V gene TRBV12-3 or TRBV12-4 combines with J gene TRBJ2-7; D call uncertain. V lost 3 bases to trimming and J lost 0 bases, with 9 bases between them. CDR3 length: 14 amino acids. Here the CDR3 DNA reads TGTGCCAGCAGTTTCCTTTCAAGCTCCTACGAGCAGTACTTC. Translating gives CASSFLSSSYEQYF.